The following is a TCR beta chain sequence with its context. Its specificity is unknown. This specimen comes from a study of T cells in Graves' hyperthyroidism and ophthalmopathy. Study-wide results and caveats: Most expanded thyroid clonotypes above 0.001 also appeared in blood.

Over 18 months, lack of ophthalmopathy progression marked Graves' hyperthyroidism as stable. With a duration under 2 months, the hyperthyroidism was newly diagnosed in patients aged 18 to 65. On the basis of clinical symptoms, serum thyroxine and TRAb, thyroid ultrasound and orbital computed tomography, diagnoses were made. There were TCR beta CDR3 regions amplified from RNA transcripts. Using the HTBI primer set, a first-round RT-PCR was run on the TCR CDR3. TCRdb re-called the multiplex PCR reads through MiXCR, storing one row per CDR3 protein. The sample lists 600,000 to 750,000 distinct CDR3 sequences; roughly 17% were seen once. The CDR3 extends over 16 amino acids. CDR1 and CDR2 (germline): LNHDA, SQIVND (reference sequence). V trimming: 1 base; J trimming: 2 bases; junction bases outside the gene matches: 4.

The chain has TRBV19 and TRBJ2-3, with TRBD2 identical over 9 bases. This TCR came from a man aged 50 to 60 with Graves' hyperthyroidism. Material for sequencing was blood. The DNA of the CDR3 is TGTGCCAGTAGTATAGGGCTAGCGGGACCCACAGATACGCAGTATTTT. This sequence encodes CASSIGLAGPTDTQYF.